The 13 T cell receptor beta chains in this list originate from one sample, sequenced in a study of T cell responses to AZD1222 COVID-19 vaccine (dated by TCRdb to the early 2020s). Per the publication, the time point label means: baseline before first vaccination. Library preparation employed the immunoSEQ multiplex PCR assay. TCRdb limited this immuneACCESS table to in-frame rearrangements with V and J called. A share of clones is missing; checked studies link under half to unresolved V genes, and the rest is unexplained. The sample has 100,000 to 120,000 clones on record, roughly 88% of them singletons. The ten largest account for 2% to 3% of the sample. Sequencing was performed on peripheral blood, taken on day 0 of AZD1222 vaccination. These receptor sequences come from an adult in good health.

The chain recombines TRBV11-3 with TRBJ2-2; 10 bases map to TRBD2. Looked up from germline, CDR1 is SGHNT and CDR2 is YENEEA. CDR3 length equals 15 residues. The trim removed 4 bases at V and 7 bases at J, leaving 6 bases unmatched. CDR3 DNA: TGTGCCAGCAGCTCCCTAGCGGGAGAGGGCGGGGAGCTGTTTTTT. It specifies CASSSLAGEGGELFF.

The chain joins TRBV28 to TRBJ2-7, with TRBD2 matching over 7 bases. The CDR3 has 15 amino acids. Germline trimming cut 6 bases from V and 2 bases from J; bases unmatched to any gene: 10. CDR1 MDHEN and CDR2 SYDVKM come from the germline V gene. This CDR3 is CASRTGTTIPYEQYF. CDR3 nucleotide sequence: TGTGCCAGCAGGACCGGGACTACGATTCCCTACGAGCAGTACTTC. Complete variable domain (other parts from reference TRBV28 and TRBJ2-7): DVKVTQSSRYLVKRTGEKVFLECVQDMDHENMFWYRQDPGLGLRLIYFSYDVKMKEKGDIPEGYSVSREKKERFSLILESASTNQTSMYLCASRTGTTIPYEQYFGPGTRLTVT.

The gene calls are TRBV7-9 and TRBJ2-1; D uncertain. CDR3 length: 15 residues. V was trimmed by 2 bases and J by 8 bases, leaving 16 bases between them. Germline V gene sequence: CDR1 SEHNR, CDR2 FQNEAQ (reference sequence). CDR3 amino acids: CASSLRSGLAHEQFF. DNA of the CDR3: TGTGCCAGCAGCTTAAGGTCTGGATTAGCTCATGAGCAGTTCTTC.

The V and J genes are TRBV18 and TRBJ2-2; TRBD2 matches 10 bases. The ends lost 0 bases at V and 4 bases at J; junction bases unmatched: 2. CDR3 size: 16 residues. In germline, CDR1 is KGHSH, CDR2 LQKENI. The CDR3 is CASSPPASGGTGELFF. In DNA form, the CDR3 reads TGTGCCAGCTCACCACCGGCTAGCGGGGGCACCGGGGAGCTGTTTTTT.

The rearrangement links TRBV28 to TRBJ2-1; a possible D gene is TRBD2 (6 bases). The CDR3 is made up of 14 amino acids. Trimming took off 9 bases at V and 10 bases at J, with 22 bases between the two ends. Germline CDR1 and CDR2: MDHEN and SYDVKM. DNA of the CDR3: TGTGCCAGTTCCCATAGCGGATTTAATCTGGAGCAGTTCTTC. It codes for CASSHSGFNLEQFF.

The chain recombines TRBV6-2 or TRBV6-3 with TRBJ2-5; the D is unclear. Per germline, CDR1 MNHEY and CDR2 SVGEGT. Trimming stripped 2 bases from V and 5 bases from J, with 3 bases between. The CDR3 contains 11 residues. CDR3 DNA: TGTGCCAGCAGTTACACCGAGACCCAGTACTTC. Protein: CASSYTETQYF.

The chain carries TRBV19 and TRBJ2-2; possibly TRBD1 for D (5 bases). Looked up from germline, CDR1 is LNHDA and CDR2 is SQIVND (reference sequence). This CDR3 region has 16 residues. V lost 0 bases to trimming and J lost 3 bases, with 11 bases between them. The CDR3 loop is CASSIEARVHTGELFF. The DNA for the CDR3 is TGTGCCAGTAGTATAGAGGCCAGGGTACACACCGGGGAGCTGTTTTTT.

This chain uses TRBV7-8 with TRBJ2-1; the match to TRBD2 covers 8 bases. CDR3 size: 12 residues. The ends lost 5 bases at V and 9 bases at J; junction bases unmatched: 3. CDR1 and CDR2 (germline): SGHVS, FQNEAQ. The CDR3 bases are TGTGCCAGCAGCCTCGGGGGGGGTGAGCAGTTCTTC. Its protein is CASSLGGGEQFF. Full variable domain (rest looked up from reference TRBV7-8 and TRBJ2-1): GAGVSQSPRYKVAKRGQDVALRCDPISGHVSLFWYQQALGQGPEFLTYFQNEAQLDKSGLPSDRFFAERPEGSVSTLKIQRTQQEDSAVYLCASSLGGGEQFFGPGTRLTVL.

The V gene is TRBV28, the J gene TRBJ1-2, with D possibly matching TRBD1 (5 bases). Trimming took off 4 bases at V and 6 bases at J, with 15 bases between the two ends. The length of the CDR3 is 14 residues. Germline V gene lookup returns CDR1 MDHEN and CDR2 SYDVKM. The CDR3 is CASSSGNRIDGYTF. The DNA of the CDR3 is TGTGCCAGCAGTTCCGGCAACAGGATCGATGGCTACACCTTC.

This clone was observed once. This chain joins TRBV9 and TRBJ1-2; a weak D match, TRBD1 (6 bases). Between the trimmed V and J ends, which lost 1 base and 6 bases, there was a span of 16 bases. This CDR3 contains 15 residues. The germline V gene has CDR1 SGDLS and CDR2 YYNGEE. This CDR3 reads CASSVRGGQGDGYTF. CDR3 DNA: TGTGCCAGCAGCGTACGCGGGGGGCAGGGTGATGGCTACACCTTC.

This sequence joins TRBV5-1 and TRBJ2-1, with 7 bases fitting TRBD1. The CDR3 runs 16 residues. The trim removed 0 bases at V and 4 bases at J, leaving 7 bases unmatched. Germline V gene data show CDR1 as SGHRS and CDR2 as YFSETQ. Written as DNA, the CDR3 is TGCGCCAGCAGCTTGGAGGGGGACAGATTTTACAATGAGCAGTTCTTC. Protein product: CASSLEGDRFYNEQFF. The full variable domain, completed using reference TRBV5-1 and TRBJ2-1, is KAGVTQTPRYLIKTRGQQVTLSCSPISGHRSVSWYQQTPGQGLQFLFEYFSETQRNKGNFPGRFSGRQFSNSRSEMNVSTLELGDSALYLCASSLEGDRFYNEQFFGPGTRLTVL.

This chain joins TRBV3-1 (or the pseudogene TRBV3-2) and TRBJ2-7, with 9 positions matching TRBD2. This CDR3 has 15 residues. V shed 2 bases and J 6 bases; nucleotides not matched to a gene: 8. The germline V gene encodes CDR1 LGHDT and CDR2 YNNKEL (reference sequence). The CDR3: CASSQSSSGEFEQYF. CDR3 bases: TGTGCCAGCAGCCAATCTTCTAGCGGGGAGTTCGAGCAGTACTTC.

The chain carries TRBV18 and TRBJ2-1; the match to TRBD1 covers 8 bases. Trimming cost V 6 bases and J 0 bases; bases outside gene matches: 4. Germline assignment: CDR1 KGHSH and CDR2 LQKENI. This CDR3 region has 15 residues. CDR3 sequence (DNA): TGTGCCAGCTCTTCAACAGGGGGCTCCTACAATGAGCAGTTCTTC. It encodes CASSSTGGSYNEQFF. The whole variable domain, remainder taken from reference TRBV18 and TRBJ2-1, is NAGVMQNPRHLVRRRGQEARLRCSPMKGHSHVYWYRQLPEEGLKFMVYLQKENIIDESGMPKERFSAEFPKEGPSILRIQQVVRGDSAAYFCASSSTGGSYNEQFFGPGTRLTVL.